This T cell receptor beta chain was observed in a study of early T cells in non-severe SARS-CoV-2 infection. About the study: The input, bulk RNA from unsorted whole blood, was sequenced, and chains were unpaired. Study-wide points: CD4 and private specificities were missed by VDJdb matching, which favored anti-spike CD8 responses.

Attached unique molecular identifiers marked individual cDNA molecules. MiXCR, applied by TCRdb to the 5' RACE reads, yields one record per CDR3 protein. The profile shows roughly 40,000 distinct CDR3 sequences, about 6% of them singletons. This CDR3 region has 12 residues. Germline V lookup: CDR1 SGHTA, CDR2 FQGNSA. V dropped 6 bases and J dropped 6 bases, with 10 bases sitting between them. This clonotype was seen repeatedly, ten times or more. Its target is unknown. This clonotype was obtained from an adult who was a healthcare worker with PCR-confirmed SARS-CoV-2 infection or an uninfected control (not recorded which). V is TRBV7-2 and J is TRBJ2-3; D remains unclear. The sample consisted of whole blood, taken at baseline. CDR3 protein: CASRLTADTQYF. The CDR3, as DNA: TGTGCCAGCAGGTTGACCGCTGATACGCAGTATTTT. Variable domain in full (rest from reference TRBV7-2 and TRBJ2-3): GAGVSQSPSNKVTEKGKDVELRCDPISGHTALYWYRQSLGQGLEFLIYFQGNSAPDKSGLPSDRFSAERTGGSVSTLTIQRTQQEDSAVYLCASRLTADTQYFGPGTRLTVL.